This is a list of T cell receptor beta chains from one sample in a study of blood T cell repertoires in COVID-19. Here immunoSEQ multiplex PCR was the method, and the copy in TCRdb shows in-frame clones only, minus some. The sample contains fewer than 250,000 clones, 65% to 85% of which appear only once. What was sequenced was peripheral blood. These receptors all come from a human donor in a cohort sampled during active COVID-19. Both conserved end residues are part of each CDR3. D genes are given only for firm matches. Clone sizes are given selectively: once, few, many, or a class where the clone is expanded.

clone_size j_call d_call v_call cdr3_aa cdr3_nt
- TRBJ1-2 TRBD1 TRBV10-3 CAISESPGQGNYGYTF TGTGCCATCAGTGAGTCACCGGGACAGGGGAACTATGGCTACACCTTC
- TRBJ2-5 TRBD2 TRBV10-3 CAIRTSLEETQYF TGTGCCATTAGGACTAGCTTGGAAGAGACCCAGTACTTC
once TRBJ1-2 TRBD1 TRBV5-8 CASSFRDRGNYGYTF TGTGCCAGCAGCTTCCGGGACAGGGGGAACTATGGCTACACCTTC
- TRBJ2-2 TRBD2 TRBV4-2 CASSQDIQRGTNTGELFF TGTGCCAGCAGCCAAGATATCCAGCGGGGGACGAACACCGGGGAGCTGTTTTTT
- TRBJ2-1 TRBD2 TRBV6-4 CASSDSSSGAYNEQFF TGTGCCAGCAGTGACTCGTCTAGCGGGGCGTACAATGAGCAGTTCTTC
- TRBJ2-2 - TRBV10-1 CASSDTGTDYTGELFF TGCGCCAGCAGTGATACCGGGACTGACTACACCGGGGAGCTGTTTTTT
- TRBJ1-1 - TRBV24-1 CATPPRECCSRLQNTEAFF TGTGCCACTCCGCCGAGGGAGTGTTGCAGTCGATTGCAGAACACTGAAGCTTTCTTT
once TRBJ2-3 TRBD1 TRBV30 CACLGQNTDTQYF TGTGCCTGCCTGGGACAGAACACAGATACGCAGTATTTT
- TRBJ1-5 - TRBV19 CASGFPDRFNQPQHF TGTGCCAGTGGGTTTCCCGACAGGTTCAATCAGCCCCAGCATTTT
- TRBJ1-1 TRBD1 TRBV2 CASSWGQGNTEAFF TGTGCCAGCAGTTGGGGACAGGGTAACACTGAAGCTTTCTTT
- TRBJ2-3 - TRBV7-2 CASSSSGDTQYF TGTGCCAGCAGCTCTTCGGGGGATACGCAGTATTTT
- TRBJ2-6 - TRBV6-5 CASRPQGSGANVLTF TGTGCCAGCAGACCACAGGGTTCTGGGGCCAACGTCCTGACTTTC
few TRBJ2-5 - TRBV2 CASSRASGGGETQYF TGTGCCAGCAGTCGGGCTAGCGGAGGGGGGGAGACCCAGTACTTC
once TRBJ1-2 TRBD1 TRBV25-1 CASSESIRPGQGLYGYTF TGTGCCAGCAGTGAATCCATAAGACCGGGACAGGGGCTCTATGGCTACACCTTC
- TRBJ1-4 - TRBV7-2 CASSADSVATNEKLFF TGTGCCAGCAGCGCGGACAGTGTTGCAACTAATGAAAAACTGTTTTTT
- TRBJ1-1 - TRBV15 CATRPGAGQEAFF TGTGCCACTCGGCCTGGGGCAGGCCAAGAAGCTTTCTTT
- TRBJ2-7 - TRBV18 CASSPKMGAEQYF TGTGCCAGCTCACCAAAAATGGGGGCCGAGCAGTACTTC
- TRBJ2-1 TRBD2 TRBV2 CASSAGTSGTARQFF TGTGCCAGCAGCGCCGGGACTAGCGGGACGGCGAGGCAGTTCTTC
- TRBJ2-3 - TRBV5-1 CASSFPGTSTDTQYF TGCGCCAGCAGCTTCCCGGGTACTAGCACAGATACGCAGTATTTT
- TRBJ1-1 - TRBV6-5 CASRTQGAEAFF TGTGCCAGCAGGACACAGGGTGCTGAAGCTTTCTTT
- TRBJ2-3 TRBD2 TRBV27 CATKGAGGFTDTQYF TGTGCCACCAAAGGGGCGGGAGGTTTCACAGATACGCAGTATTTT
- TRBJ1-1 TRBD1 TRBV6-6 CASRDRDSGNTEAFF TGTGCCAGCAGGGATCGGGACAGCGGGAACACTGAAGCTTTCTTT
- TRBJ2-7 - TRBV28 CASSLVSVGESEQYF TGTGCCAGCAGTTTAGTATCAGTAGGGGAAAGCGAGCAGTACTTC
- TRBJ2-1 - TRBV2 CASSETSEQFF TGTGCCAGCAGTGAAACTAGCGAGCAGTTCTTC
- TRBJ1-4 - TRBV7-9 CASSLDVRVGEKLFF TGTGCCAGCAGCTTAGATGTCAGGGTGGGAGAAAAACTGTTTTTT
- TRBJ2-3 - TRBV6-5 CASSRGAAPADTQYF TGTGCCAGCAGTCGCGGTGCCGCCCCAGCGGATACGCAGTATTTT
- TRBJ2-7 TRBD1 TRBV4-1 CASSGSTGGQYEQYF TGCGCCAGCTCAGGGAGTACAGGGGGCCAGTACGAGCAGTACTTC
- TRBJ1-1 TRBD1 TRBV2 CASNLQGAHTEAFF TGTGCCAGCAATTTACAGGGGGCCCACACTGAAGCTTTCTTT
- TRBJ1-6 - TRBV19 CATSSYNSPLHF TGTGCCACGAGCTCCTATAATTCACCCCTCCACTTT